The 7 T cell receptor beta chains presented below share a single source sample, sequenced in a study of blood T cell repertoires in COVID-19. TCRdb's table, derived via immunoSEQ multiplex PCR, lists solely in-frame clones and lacks some. The data show approximately 100,000 clones, about 75% seen once. Source material: peripheral blood. The receptor set was obtained from a man older than 75 with acute or convalescent COVID-19.

There are a few counts of this clone. The J gene is TRBJ2-7, the V gene TRBV25-1; TRBD1 might be the D (5 bases). The CDR3 covers 16 residues. V was cut by 2 bases and J by 5 bases, with 19 bases left in between. In germline, CDR1 is MGHDK, CDR2 SYGVNS. The CDR3 DNA sequence: TGTGCCAGCAGTGAAAGAAGGGAAAGGGGTGGGAACGAGCAGTACTTC. Residues: CASSERRERGGNEQYF.

J is TRBJ2-2 and V is TRBV5-1; D is undetermined. CDR1 is SGHRS and CDR2 is YFSETQ in the germline V gene. The CDR3 is 16 residues long. Trimming took off 0 bases at V and 0 bases at J, with 9 bases between the two ends. The CDR3 is CASSLDQASNTGELFF. Written as DNA, the CDR3 is TGCGCCAGCAGCTTGGATCAGGCATCGAACACCGGGGAGCTGTTTTTT.

J is TRBJ2-1 and V is TRBV7-3, with 10 bases that match TRBD2. The CDR3 totals 14 residues. Losses at the gene ends were 0 bases for V and 8 bases for J; bases not matched to a gene: 1. The germline V gene encodes CDR1 SGHTA and CDR2 FQGTGA. DNA for the CDR3: TGTGCCAGCAGCTTAACTAGCGGGAGGTATGAGCAGTTCTTC. Amino acids: CASSLTSGRYEQFF.

This clone was counted only a few times. The rearrangement uses TRBV6-5 and TRBJ1-4; TRBD1 might be the D (6 bases). Germline lookup yields CDR1 MNHEY and CDR2 SVGAGI. There are 15 residues in the CDR3. V lost 5 bases, J lost 0 bases, and 10 bases lay in between. In nucleotides, the CDR3 is TGTGCCAGCAGTAAACAGGGTGCAACTAATGAAAAACTGTTTTTT. Its translation is CASSKQGATNEKLFF.

This clone was counted only a few times. The chain couples TRBV7-9 to TRBJ2-7, with D possibly being TRBD1 (6 bases). Per germline, CDR1 SEHNR and CDR2 FQNEAQ (reference sequence). The CDR3 consists of 15 residues. The germline V and J ends were trimmed by 5 bases and 6 bases, with 20 bases remaining between them. This CDR3 reads CASSQGLGPLSEQYF. CDR3 coding DNA: TGTGCCAGCAGCCAGGGGTTGGGACCCTTGAGCGAGCAGTACTTC.

This chain uses TRBV29-1 with TRBJ2-1; 9 bases are a match to TRBD2. This CDR3 is built from 17 residues. CDR1 is SQVTM and CDR2 is ANQGSEA in the germline V gene. With 4 bases clipped from V and 2 bases from J, the junction kept 12 bases outside the gene matches. The CDR3 loop reads CSVGGFSGRSAYNEQFF. The CDR3 region has the DNA TGCAGCGTTGGAGGCTTTAGCGGGAGAAGCGCCTACAATGAGCAGTTCTTC.

The rearrangement uses TRBV6-1 and TRBJ2-4; the match to TRBD2 covers 16 bases. The V and J ends lost 0 bases and 1 base, in that order; junction bases with no gene match: 3. CDR1 is MNHNS and CDR2 is SASEGT in the germline V gene. CDR3 size: 19 residues. The CDR3 is CASSEAGLAGGSAKNIQYF. CDR3 DNA: TGTGCCAGCAGTGAAGCGGGACTAGCGGGAGGGTCGGCCAAAAACATTCAGTACTTC.